These 14 T cell receptor beta chains were sequenced from one sample in a study of shared clonotypes between healthy human individuals. Produced via immunoSEQ multiplex PCR; TCRdb's table is partial and in-frame only. The repertoire holds some 2,500,000 clones, with 85% to 95% as singletons. Sequencing was done on a sample of naive CD4+ T cells from PBMCs. As for subset: CD45RA+ positively selected. These receptors all stem from a man aged 18-30 years in good health. Some clones in this sample may be carry-over from other donors' samples.

This clone showed up just once. V is TRBV5-4 and J is TRBJ1-1; 7 positions match TRBD1. The CDR3 is 13 residues long. CDR1 is SGHNT, CDR2 YYREEE, per germline (reference sequence). Unmatched junction bases numbered 5, after V lost 4 bases and J lost 5 bases. The CDR3, as DNA: TGTGCCAGCAGCCGAAGACAGGGAACTGAAGCTTTCTTT. Amino acids: CASSRRQGTEAFF.

V is TRBV7-9 and J is TRBJ2-6; maybe TRBD1 (5 bases). Deletions cut 1 base from V and 4 bases from J, with 8 bases between. The CDR3 extends over 15 amino acids. Germline V lookup: CDR1 SEHNR, CDR2 FQNEAQ (reference sequence). CDR3 amino acids: CASSLVGPGANVLTF. As DNA, the CDR3 is TGTGCCAGCAGCTTAGTGGGGCCGGGGGCCAACGTCCTGACTTTC.

The chain links TRBV30 to TRBJ1-1; unclear D gene. Deletions cut 5 bases from V and 5 bases from J, with 6 bases between. Germline V gene sequence: CDR1 GTSNPN, CDR2 SVGIG (reference sequence). This CDR3 has 10 amino acids. The CDR3 DNA sequence: TGTGCCTGGGGGAGAACTGAAGCTTTCTTT. This translates into CAWGRTEAFF.

This sequence joins TRBV27 and TRBJ2-7; maybe TRBD1 (6 bases). Germline V gene sequence: CDR1 MNHEY, CDR2 SMNVEV (reference sequence). This CDR3 has 15 residues. The V and J ends lost 0 bases and 6 bases respectively, with 15 bases between them. The DNA of the CDR3 is TGTGCCAGCAGTTTATCGGGGGCAGGTGCCGGCGAGCAGTACTTC. This sequence encodes CASSLSGAGAGEQYF.

The gene calls are TRBV15 and TRBJ2-1; 9 bases are shared with TRBD2. Germline V gene lookup returns CDR1 LNHNV and CDR2 YYDKDF (reference sequence). The CDR3 has 16 amino acids. V was pared by 0 bases and J by 6 bases, with 6 bases of the junction left unmatched. The CDR3 protein is CATSRDTAGGPNEQFF. The CDR3, as DNA: TGTGCCACCAGCAGAGATACGGCGGGAGGGCCCAATGAGCAGTTCTTC.

V gene TRBV9 combines with J gene TRBJ2-5; 8 bases line up with TRBD1. The better agreement between TRBJ2-7 and the DNA end casts doubt on the J call. The CDR3 loop spans 15 amino acids. Looked up from germline, CDR1 is SGDLS and CDR2 is YYNGEE. The CDR3 reads CASSASADRVDEQYF. DNA of the CDR3: TGTGCCAGCAGCGCGAGTGCGGACAGGGTCGACGAGCAGTACTTC.

The V gene is TRBV6-5, the J gene TRBJ2-2; a weak D match, TRBD1 (6 bases). Germline V gene lookup returns CDR1 MNHEY and CDR2 SVGAGI. With 6 bases removed from V and 3 bases from J, the gap between germline ends came to 14 bases. The CDR3 is 15 residues long. The CDR3 is CASRNPGDHTGELFF. For the CDR3, the DNA is TGTGCCAGCAGGAACCCAGGGGACCACACCGGGGAGCTGTTTTTT.

The chain links TRBV18 to TRBJ1-5, with TRBD1 identical over 8 bases. The CDR3 extends over 15 amino acids. After removal of 0 bases from V and 5 bases from J, the junction contained 3 bases not matched to a gene. From germline, CDR1 is KGHSH and CDR2 LQKENI. The CDR3 nucleotides read TGTGCCAGCTCACCACCTTCAGGGGGCGATCAGCCCCAGCATTTT. Protein sequence: CASSPPSGGDQPQHF. The full variable domain, completed using reference TRBV18 and TRBJ1-5, is NAGVMQNPRHLVRRRGQEARLRCSPMKGHSHVYWYRQLPEEGLKFMVYLQKENIIDESGMPKERFSAEFPKEGPSILRIQQVVRGDSAAYFCASSPPSGGDQPQHFGDGTRLSIL.

The J gene is TRBJ1-1, the V gene TRBV27; unclear D gene. Trimming removed 7 bases from V and 4 bases from J, with 16 bases in between. Germline lookup yields CDR1 MNHEY and CDR2 SMNVEV (reference sequence). The CDR3 loop spans 14 amino acids. Here the CDR3 reads CASTSNGVRTEAFF. The DNA for the CDR3 is TGTGCCAGCACTTCTAATGGGGTGCGCACTGAAGCTTTCTTT.

This rearrangement joins TRBV19 to TRBJ1-1; D is possibly TRBD1 (5 bases). V dropped 4 bases and J dropped 0 bases, with 9 bases sitting between them. Germline V gene lookup returns CDR1 LNHDA and CDR2 SQIVND (reference sequence). The CDR3 totals 14 residues. DNA of the CDR3: TGTGCCAGTAGTAGTCAGGGAATGAACACTGAAGCTTTCTTT. Translating it yields CASSSQGMNTEAFF.

The gene calls are TRBV7-6 and TRBJ2-1, with 10 bases lining up with TRBD2. V lost 5 bases and J lost 7; bases outside the gene matches: 14. Germline CDR1 is SGHVS and CDR2 is FNYEAQ. The CDR3 loop spans 17 amino acids. The CDR3 sequence: CASSRKPSGSSWNEQFF. The CDR3 DNA reads as TGTGCCAGCAGCCGTAAACCTAGCGGGAGTAGTTGGAATGAGCAGTTCTTC. The full variable domain, rest sourced from reference TRBV7-6 and TRBJ2-1, is GAGVSQSPRYKVTKRGQDVALRCDPISGHVSLYWYRQALGQGPEFLTYFNYEAQQDKSGLPNDRFSAERPEGSISTLTIQRTEQRDSAMYRCASSRKPSGSSWNEQFFGPGTRLTVL.

The genes are TRBV7-1 and TRBJ2-6; either TRBD1 or TRBD2 may supply D (5 bases each). TRBV7-1 is filed as an ORF, its function uncertain. The CDR3 loop spans 15 amino acids. Trimming took 5 bases from V and 5 from J, leaving 13 bases between them. The CDR3 here is CASSGGQSRANVLTF. The CDR3 DNA follows: TGTGCCAGCAGCGGAGGACAAAGTCGGGCCAACGTCCTGACTTTC.

The V call is TRBV6-6, the J call TRBJ2-3, with D uncertain. This CDR3 region has 14 residues. The V end was cut by 0 bases, the J end by 4 bases, with 8 bases between. CDR1 and CDR2 (germline): MNHNY, SVGAGI (reference sequence). This chain's CDR3 is CASSYSTTSDTQYF. The DNA for the CDR3 is TGTGCCAGCAGTTACTCGACGACGTCAGATACGCAGTATTTT.

The chain couples TRBV6-5 to TRBJ2-1; 11 bases match TRBD2. V gave up 2 bases and J gave up 10 bases; unmatched junction bases: 7. The CDR3 has 15 amino acids. Germline V gives CDR1 MNHEY, CDR2 SVGAGI. CDR3 region: CASSYKLAGVREQFF. CDR3 DNA sequence: TGTGCCAGCAGTTACAAACTAGCGGGAGTAAGGGAGCAGTTCTTC.